This T cell receptor (beta chain) was sequenced for a study of cytomegalovirus exposure and HLA in healthy donors. For the study at large: Out of 180 million or so T cells, an earlier analysis found roughly 100 million unique TCR beta sequences in total.

The CDR3 spans 13 residues. The germline gives CDR1 SQVTM, CDR2 ANQGSEA. Trimming shortened V by 3 bases and J by 1 base, and 9 bases separated the two germline ends. As to this clone: Its antigen remains unidentified.

General study points: Most of the CMV-associated TCR beta chains (in a later analysis) appeared to be HLA-restricted.

A multiplex PCR was run with 60 Vbeta primers and 13 Jbeta primers. The data were produced by immunoSEQ multiplex PCR, yet TCRdb's version contains in-frame clones alone and is incomplete. In the table there are 200,000 to 250,000 clones, roughly 81% of which are singletons. This clonotype was sampled from a girl aged 2 to 9 in good health and CMV-seronegative. Sequencing was performed on PBMCs. The rearrangement joins TRBV29-1 to TRBJ1-1; no definite D call. The CDR3 protein is CSVEYSGNTEAFF. The CDR3 DNA sequence: TGCAGCGTTGAGTATTCAGGGAACACTGAAGCTTTCTTT.